The 9 T cell receptor beta chains below were found in one sample sequenced in a study of identical twins. TCRdb fed the 5' RACE reads into MiXCR, producing one record per CDR3 protein. The sample contains fewer than 500,000 distinct CDR3 sequences, less than 25% of which appear only once. Separately, the same data were catalogued under a study of T cells expressing NK-cell markers.

What was sequenced was CD4+ T cells sorted from blood. These receptors all come from a woman aged 18-29 years in good health.

Of note for this clonotype: This may come from a read error, since a much larger clone is one base off. The rearrangement links TRBV20-1 to TRBJ2-5; TRBD2 is a possible D gene (7 bases). V was trimmed by 3 bases and J by 6 bases, leaving 14 bases between them. The CDR3 loop spans 13 amino acids. From germline, CDR1 is DFQATT and CDR2 SNEGSKA (reference sequence). For the CDR3, the DNA is TGCAGTGCTAGCGGACTAGGGGGAAAGACCCAGTACTTC. This sequence encodes CSASGLGGKTQYF.

The chain carries TRBV4-3 and TRBJ2-7; tentative D call: TRBD2 (5 bases). Germline assignment: CDR1 LGHNA and CDR2 YSLEER. The CDR3 contains 15 residues. Trimming removed 1 base at V and 2 bases at J, with 12 bases between. In DNA form, the CDR3 reads TGCGCCAGCAGCCAAGCAGGAGCGGCTCCCTACGAGCAGTACTTC. Translation: CASSQAGAAPYEQYF.

V and J are TRBV20-1 and TRBJ1-6; D unresolved. The germline CDR1 and CDR2 sequences are DFQATT and SNEGSKA (reference sequence). The CDR3 extends over 14 amino acids. The ends were cut back, 5 bases at V and 0 bases at J, with 8 bases in the middle. CDR3 sequence (DNA): TGCAGTGCTCATACGGGCTCCTATAATTCACCCCTCCACTTT. Encoded protein: CSAHTGSYNSPLHF.

The chain couples TRBV5-1 to TRBJ2-3; D is ambiguous. Germline CDR1 is SGHRS and CDR2 is YFSETQ. Trimming shortened V by 0 bases and J by 0 bases, and 8 bases separated the two germline ends. This CDR3 has 15 residues. The CDR3 is CASSLVSTSTDTQYF. In DNA, the CDR3 is TGCGCCAGCAGCTTGGTTTCAACTAGCACAGATACGCAGTATTTT.

V and J are TRBV14 and TRBJ1-1; maybe TRBD1 (5 bases). V lost 1 base, J lost 0 bases, and 15 bases lay in between. CDR3 length: 17 amino acids. The germline CDR1 and CDR2 sequences are SGHDN and FVKESK. The CDR3 here is CASSQVTQGWMNTEAFF. CDR3 sequence (DNA): TGTGCCAGCAGCCAAGTGACGCAGGGCTGGATGAACACTGAAGCTTTCTTT.

The rearrangement links TRBV20-1 to TRBJ2-5; 11 bases agree with TRBD2. The CDR3 length is 15 residues. Germline CDR1 is DFQATT and CDR2 is SNEGSKA (reference sequence). The V gene end was trimmed by 3 bases and the J gene end by 5 bases; junction bases not matched to a gene: 8. CDR3 residues: CSARVSGRAGETQYF. The DNA for the CDR3 is TGCAGTGCTAGGGTTAGCGGGAGGGCCGGGGAGACCCAGTACTTC.

This chain uses TRBV6-5 with TRBJ1-3, with unresolved D. Germline assignment: CDR1 MNHEY and CDR2 SVGAGI. This CDR3 comprises 17 residues. V was clipped by 0 bases and J by 0 bases, with 12 bases between them. CDR3: CASSYSLTIASGNTIYF. CDR3 in DNA: TGTGCCAGCAGTTACTCTCTGACAATCGCCTCTGGAAACACCATATATTTT.

The chain couples TRBV6-2 or TRBV6-3 to TRBJ2-3; 7 bases map to TRBD2. The junction had 8 bases not matched to a gene; V was cut back by 2 bases and J by 3 bases. CDR3 length: 16 residues. CDR1 is MNHEY, CDR2 SVGEGT, per germline. CDR3 in amino acids: CASSYEGGSLTDTQYF. The CDR3 DNA follows: TGTGCCAGCAGTTACGAGGGCGGGAGTTTGACAGATACGCAGTATTTT.

The rearrangement uses TRBV10-3 and TRBJ2-2; 10 positions agree with TRBD2. Germline trimming cut 0 bases from V and 4 bases from J; bases unmatched to any gene: 5. The CDR3 covers 17 residues. The V gene's germline CDR1 is ENHRY and CDR2 SYGVKD. As DNA, the CDR3 is TGTGCCATCAGTGAGTCTAGCGGGAGGAAAAGCACCGGGGAGCTGTTTTTT. Its translation: CAISESSGRKSTGELFF.